Sequencing of this T cell receptor beta chain was carried out in a study of shared clonotypes between healthy human individuals (TCRdb year 2020). For the wider study: Three men and a couple of women, aged 18 to 49 years, made up the cohort. Per donor, three plates each were used for CD4 naive and CD4 memory, two for CD8 naive, and one for CD8 memory. To estimate repertoire size and how much clonotypes are shared between individuals, the study performed deep sequencing of blood TCR repertoires from roughly five healthy adults. To increase sequencing depth and limit assay-specific biases, TCR repertoire library preparation and sequencing were carried out by different laboratories using diverse techniques. Per donor, leukapheresis produced somewhere between about 0.94 and 9.5 billion PBMCs.

TCR CDR3 regions were amplified from genomic DNA by multiplex PCR using the deep immunoSEQ assay. Genomic DNA extracted from each cell subset was distributed evenly over all wells of several immunoSEQ 96-well plates, and each plate served as one replicate. For sorted subsets, approximately 210 ng of genomic DNA, equivalent to some 33,000 T cell genomes, went into each replicate PCR. Purified libraries were quantified with a Qubit 3.0 fluorometer, sized on a Bioanalyzer 2100, and re-quantified with the KAPA Library Quantification kit. A separate single-read 150-cycle Illumina NextSeq 550 flow cell was used to sequence each immunoSEQ 96-well plate. As for the original processing: The immunoSEQ output contained only junctional sequences without quality scores, so filtering could not match that applied to full-length reads. To assign V/J genes and CDR3, sequences were annotated using PyIR, a Python wrapper for IgBLAST v1.9, with IMGT germline references. Reads were filtered out if the reads had weak V/J assignments (E-value above 1e-6), no CDR3, stop codons, out-of-frame junctions, or ambiguous translated residues. A V3J clonotype was defined by an identical inferred V gene, J gene, and CDR3 amino acid sequence. To compute the percentage overlap between repertoires, the number of shared unique clonotypes was divided by the size of the smaller repertoire. Three approaches were used to assess repertoire richness: RTK rarefaction, the Chao1 estimator, and Recon v2.1 estimates of unobserved clonotypes. Generation probabilities for all TCRbeta clonotypes obtained by the gDNA method from several donors were computed using OLGA. Imported from immuneACCESS, the table was reduced by TCRdb to in-frame sequences with V and J called. These copies leave out some clones; in studies compared against another copy, an unresolved V gene accounts for under half, and the cause of the remainder is not known. The V and J calls and clone size are taken from that table; D and trimming were inferred from the DNA. This sample has about 2.1 million clones in its table, and around 95% of those were observed once. Approximately 1.6% of the sample lies in the top ten.

Paper-wide results and their limitations: Even with the large sequencing depth, rarefaction of the sorted-subset datasets indicated that sequencing was incomplete. Sharing across a few donors was observed for approximately 4.6% of naive CD4, over 3% of naive CD8, 2.3% of memory CD4, and 0.4% of memory CD8 clonotypes. Because the study included a small number of donors, the genetic and exposure-history diversity represented was limited. Naive subsets generally had larger estimated clonotype richness than memory subsets did. Clonotypes shared by all four sorted-subset donors showed higher generation probabilities than non-shared clonotypes. Sampling was limited to blood, and TCR repertoires in tissue likely differ from TCR repertoires in blood. Based on pairwise subsampling, the degree of clonotype sharing among donors was expected to be affected by sequencing depth.

With regard to this clone: Its antigen is still unknown. The record has no base qualities; no much larger clone is one base away.

Reading from cysteine to phenylalanine, the CDR3 counts 16 amino acids. Solely the CDR3 DNA is kept, with 48 bases framed from the first base. Trimming takes 5 bases off V and 2 bases off J; junction bases not matched to a gene: 5. According to the germline V gene (reference sequence), CDR1 reads SEHNR and CDR2 reads FQNEAQ. CD8 naive samples were CD45RO-negative cells positively selected for CCR7, giving a CD45RA+CCR7+ population that excluded TemRA cells. The donors were healthy, HIV-negative adults who had no recently reported acute infections or vaccinations. Every donor was a Caucasian adult residing in Nashville, Tennessee, USA. Blood was collected by leukapheresis, and PBMCs were isolated by Ficoll-Histopaque density gradient centrifugation and then cryopreserved in liquid nitrogen vapor phase. Analytical flow cytometry was used to check the purity and quantity of every magnetically sorted T cell population. Each sorted fraction had its genomic DNA isolated and then quantified by UV absorbance on a Nanodrop 2000c.

This clonotype was sampled from a young man in good health. Some clones in this sample may be carry-over from other donors' samples. Sample: naive CD8+ T cells from PBMCs. Per the publication, the cell subset or site label means: CD45RA+CCR7+. The rearranged segments are TRBV7-9 and TRBJ2-1, and TRBD2 matches 11 of the central bases. Here is the DNA: TGTGCCAGCAGCCGCACGGGACTAGCGGCCTACAATGAGCAGTTCTTC. Its product reads: CASSRTGLAAYNEQFF. The variable domain in full, with residues beyond the CDR3 obtained from the reference TRBV7-9 and TRBJ2-1 genes, is DTGVSQNPRHKITKRGQNVTFRCDPISEHNRLYWYRQTLGQGPEFLTYFQNEAQLEKSRLLSDRFSAERPKGSFSTLEIQRTEQGDSAMYLCASSRTGLAAYNEQFFGPGTRLTVL.